The rows below give T cell receptor beta chains drawn from one sample of a study of blood T cell repertoires in COVID-19. Method: immunoSEQ multiplex PCR; TCRdb's copy keeps in-frame clones and lacks some. The sample lists 150,000 to 200,000 clones, roughly 87% occurring once. Source material: peripheral blood. The receptors shown here come from a woman in her seventies with COVID-19, enrolled during active disease. Each CDR3 is given with its conserved first and last residue. The D gene is left open where the match is weak. Size tells how often a clone was seen (once, few, many) or the class of an expanded clone, and some rows leave it out.

size | J | D | V | length | DNA | CDR3
. | TRBJ2-5 | . | TRBV5-1 | 15 | TGCGCCAGCAGCTTTCTTGTGGGGGGCCAAGAGACCCAGTACTTC | CASSFLVGGQETQYF
. | TRBJ2-7 | . | TRBV15 | 15 | TGTGCCACCAGCAAAAAGAGTACAGGGAACCACGAGCAGTACTTC | CATSKKSTGNHEQYF
. | TRBJ2-5 | TRBD1 | TRBV5-1 | 14 | TGCGCCAGCAGCCCTGGGACAGGGACAGAGACCCAGTACTTC | CASSPGTGTETQYF
many | TRBJ2-1 | . | TRBV7-8 | 14 | TGTGCCAGCAGGCTTGGGCAGTCCTACAATGAGCAGTTCTTC | CASRLGQSYNEQFF
once | TRBJ1-5 | . | TRBV2 | 14 | TGTGCCAGCACCCTTACTGACAAGAATCAGCCCCAGCATTTT | CASTLTDKNQPQHF
. | TRBJ2-7 | TRBD1 | TRBV18 | 14 | TGTGCCAGCTCACAAGGGACAGCGCCCTACGAGCAGTACTTC | CASSQGTAPYEQYF
once | TRBJ2-7 | . | TRBV15 | 15 | TGTGCCACCAGCAGAGTAAGCGATATCGGCTACGAGCAGTACTTC | CATSRVSDIGYEQYF
. | TRBJ2-3 | . | TRBV5-8 | 15 | TGTGCCAGCAGCTCTTATTCGCCGGGGGTGGATACGCAGTATTTT | CASSSYSPGVDTQYF
. | TRBJ2-7 | TRBD1 | TRBV19 | 15 | TGTGCCAGCGCCTCTCCCGGGACAGGATCCTACGAGCAGTACTTC | CASASPGTGSYEQYF
. | TRBJ2-7 | . | TRBV5-6 | 14 | TGTGCCAGCAGCTTTGGGGCGGGAACCTACGAGCAGTACTTC | CASSFGAGTYEQYF
. | TRBJ2-1 | TRBD2 | TRBV28 | 18 | TGTGCCAGCAGTCCGCGGACTAGCGGGAGAGGATCTTACAATGAGCAGTTCTTC | CASSPRTSGRGSYNEQFF
. | TRBJ2-5 | TRBD2 | TRBV7-2 | 19 | TGTGCCAGCAGCTCAGGCCGGTCTAGCGGGAGGGCTAACCAAGAGACCCAGTACTTC | CASSSGRSSGRANQETQYF
. | TRBJ2-7 | . | TRBV5-1 | 14 | TGCGCCAGCAGCTTAGAGCGGACTTACTACGAGCAGTACTTC | CASSLERTYYEQYF
. | TRBJ1-2 | . | TRBV5-6 | 15 | TGTGCCAGCAGCTTCAATTCAGGGAGGCACTATGGCTACACCTTC | CASSFNSGRHYGYTF
. | TRBJ1-3 | . | TRBV5-1 | 15 | TGCGCCAGCAGCTTAGAGGTTGGCTCTGGAAACACCATATATTTT | CASSLEVGSGNTIYF
few | TRBJ2-5 | TRBD2 | TRBV5-1 | 15 | TGCGCCAGCAGCTTGACACCGGGAGGGAGGGAGACCCAGTACTTC | CASSLTPGGRETQYF
few | TRBJ1-1 | . | TRBV4-2 | 13 | TGTGCCAGCAGCCAAGAGGCGGAGACTGAAGCTTTCTTT | CASSQEAETEAFF
. | TRBJ2-2 | . | TRBV19 | 13 | TGTGCCAGTATAGGGAGGAACACCGGGGAGCTGTTTTTT | CASIGRNTGELFF
. | TRBJ1-2 | TRBD1 | TRBV3-1/TRBV3-2 | 12 | TGTGCCAGCACCACGACAGGGAATGGCTACACCTTC | CASTTTGNGYTF
. | TRBJ2-2 | TRBD2 | TRBV28 | 16 | TGTGCCAGCAGTTGGAGCGGGAGGGCTAACACCGGGGAGCTGTTTTTT | CASSWSGRANTGELFF